A single sample gave rise to the 17 T cell receptor beta chains below, sequenced in a study of tumor-infiltrating lymphocytes in primary liver carcinoma. Co-extracting RNA and DNA was done with 20-30 mg of unsorted bulk tissue as input. From around 520 ng of total RNA, TCR beta-specific cDNA was reverse-transcribed using a constant-region primer. TCR beta libraries came from three nested multiplex PCR rounds using slightly modified ARM-PCR. The opening two PCR rounds, around 11 cycles each, paired TRBV1-TRBV30 forward primers with a C-beta reverse primer. TCRdb recomputed calls from the multiplex PCR reads with MiXCR, one row per CDR3 protein. The profile shows some 110,000 distinct CDR3 sequences, about four fifths of them singletons. Sample: liver tumor tissue from sampling region 3. The sample's subset: tumor region T3, left-lateral pole. The receptors here all came from a man aged 40-49 years with primary liver carcinoma and hepatitis B virus infection.

This clonotype was seen at least ten times. The junction departs from germline at one end; a sequencing error may be responsible. The rearrangement links TRBV11-2 to TRBJ2-1; 9 positions match TRBD2. The CDR3 runs 14 residues. The germline V gene has CDR1 SGHAT and CDR2 FQNNGV. Here the CDR3 reads CASSPTGLASLRVF. The CDR3 DNA is TGTGCCAGCAGCCCCACGGGACTAGCTTCGCTTCGGGTCTTC.

A word on this clonotype: A much larger clone differs from this one at a single base, so this may be a read error. The chain combines TRBV2 with TRBJ2-7; no clear D gene. Germline lookup yields CDR1 SNHLY and CDR2 FYNNEI. The CDR3 sequence is 14 residues long. CDR3 sequence: CVSSEARIPYEQYF. As DNA, the CDR3 is TGTGTCAGCAGTGAAGCGCGGATCCCCTACGAGCAGTACTTC.

The chain uses TRBV4-1 and TRBJ2-3; 8 positions match TRBD2. The V gene's germline CDR1 is MGHRA and CDR2 YSYEKL. The CDR3 is 15 residues long. Trimming removed 4 bases from V and 6 bases from J; junction bases left unmatched: 9. CDR3 protein: CASSLQAGVIDTQYF. In nucleotides, the CDR3 is TGCGCCAGCAGCCTGCAAGCGGGAGTGATTGATACGCAGTATTTT.

Turning to this clonotype: With a much larger clone just one base away, this may be a read error. The V gene is TRBV29-1, the J gene TRBJ2-3; D not resolved. The CDR3 contains 11 residues. The germline V gene has CDR1 SQVTM and CDR2 ANQGSEA. V was trimmed by 4 bases and J by 11 bases, leaving 13 bases between them. The chain's CDR3 is CSVAGPVMQYF. The CDR3 coding sequence is TGCAGCGTTGCCGGGCCCGTAATGCAGTATTTT.

There are many counts of this clonotype. The V call is TRBV21-1, the J call TRBJ1-4; the listed D gene, TRBD1, was not tested against the DNA. TRBV21-1 is a known pseudogene. The length of the CDR3 is 16 residues. The CDR3 region is CASSTPPDRGKEKLFF. CDR3 DNA: TGTGCCAGCAGCACCCCTCCCGACAGGGGGAAGGAAAAACTGTTTTTT.

This clonotype was recorded once. Germline is not matched at one junction end, which may reflect a read error. This chain joins TRBV30 and TRBJ2-7; 9 nucleotides align to TRBD1. CDR1 and CDR2 (germline): GTSNPN, SVGIG (reference sequence). CDR3 length equals 13 residues. CDR3 DNA: TGTGCTCCCCACCGGACAGGGGTATACGAGCAATACTTC. Protein: CAPHRTGVYEQYF.

On this clonotype itself: The junction departs from the called germline gene at one end, perhaps through a read error. In DNA, the CDR3 is TGCGCCAGCAGCCAACCGGGACAGGGTGTCGGAGGGTCCAACGTCATGACTTTC. It specifies CASSQPGQGVGGSNVMTF. The V gene is TRBV4-1, the J gene TRBJ2-6, with 9 bases lining up with TRBD1. The germline V gene has CDR1 MGHRA and CDR2 YSYEKL. The CDR3 has 18 amino acids.

CDR3 sequence: CVNLNPLEARIQYF. In DNA form, the CDR3 reads TGTGTCAACTTAAATCCTCTCGAGGCACGCATTCAGTACTTC. The V call is TRBV6-6, the J call TRBJ2-4, with D hard to call. Germline V gene sequence: CDR1 MNHNY, CDR2 SVGAGI (reference sequence). This CDR3 has 14 residues.

The count of this clonotype is one. The chain couples TRBV15 to TRBJ2-1; TRBD2 might be the D (5 bases). The length of the CDR3 is 16 residues. V was clipped by 7 bases and J by 3 bases, with 19 bases between them. The germline gives CDR1 LNHNV, CDR2 YYDKDF (reference sequence). The CDR3 here is CATTRTGGRNYNEQFF. The CDR3 DNA reads as TGTGCCACCACCAGGACTGGCGGGCGTAACTACAATGAGCAGTTCTTC.

The rearrangement uses TRBV10-3 and TRBJ2-1; TRBD2 aligns across 10 bases. The CDR3 has 16 amino acids. Per the germline V gene, CDR1 is ENHRY and CDR2 is SYGVKD. The V and J ends lost 6 bases and 3 bases, in that order; junction bases with no gene match: 8. CDR3 in amino acids: CAIRDMLAGDYNEQFF. Here the CDR3 DNA reads TGTGCCATCAGAGATATGCTAGCGGGAGACTACAATGAGCAGTTCTTC.

For the CDR3, the DNA is TGCAGCACCCGGCGGGTCGCAGATACGCAGTATTTT. Its translation is CSTRRVADTQYF. The chain is built from TRBV29-1 and TRBJ2-3; tentative D call: TRBD2 (5 bases). V was trimmed by 8 bases and J by 4 bases, leaving 13 bases between them. CDR3 size: 12 residues. CDR1 is SQVTM and CDR2 is ANQGSEA in the germline V gene.

Comments on this clonotype: At one of its ends the junction is not consistent with the germline gene, which may arise from a read error. V is TRBV11-2 and J is TRBJ2-1; TRBD1 might be the D (5 bases). This CDR3 comprises 17 residues. CDR1 and CDR2 (germline): SGHAT, FQNNGV. The CDR3 bases are TGTGCCAGCAGCTTAGATAGGGGCGAGTGGTTCTACAACGAGCAGTTCTTC. Translation gives CASSLDRGEWFYNEQFF.

Concerning this clonotype itself: A much larger clone differs from this one at a single base, so this may be a read error. The rearrangement uses TRBV7-3 and TRBJ2-2; 8 positions agree with TRBD2. Germline lookup yields CDR1 SGHTA and CDR2 FQGTGA. The CDR3 loop spans 14 amino acids. The CDR3 bases are TGTGCCAGCAGCCGTGGACTAGCATCGGGGGGGCTGTTTTTT. Protein sequence: CASSRGLASGGLFF.

The chain combines TRBV6-6 with TRBJ1-2; TRBD1 agrees at 10 bases. With 4 bases clipped from V and 6 bases from J, the junction kept 8 bases outside the gene matches. In germline, CDR1 is MNHNY, CDR2 SVGAGI (reference sequence). CDR3 size: 15 residues. CDR3 loop: CASSLRDRGLDGYTF. CDR3 nucleotide sequence: TGTGCCAGCAGTTTGCGGGACAGGGGATTGGATGGCTACACCTTC.

Worth noting for this clonotype: The junction and the germline gene differ at one end; a read error may be behind it. The chain employs TRBV12-3 or TRBV12-4 and TRBJ2-1; 10 bases align to TRBD2. The CDR3 has 13 residues. CDR3 sequence (DNA): TGTGCCAACAGTTTACGGCTAGCGGGAGTCTATATCTTC. It yields the protein CANSLRLAGVYIF.

The chain employs TRBV6-6 and TRBJ2-5; D is unclear. V shed 4 bases and J shed 3 bases, with 3 bases lying between them. Germline loops: CDR1 MNHNY, CDR2 SVGAGI (reference sequence). The CDR3 consists of 11 residues. CDR3 in DNA: TGTGCCAGCAGTTGCGAAGAGACCCAGTACTTC. Protein product: CASSCEETQYF.

Note on this clonotype: A read error may be the cause here, since a much bigger clone is one base away. The J gene is TRBJ2-1, the V gene TRBV19; 8 positions match TRBD2. CDR1 and CDR2 (germline): LNHDA, SQIVND (reference sequence). This CDR3 is built from 15 residues. J gave up 4 bases and V 4 bases, and 6 bases lay outside the gene matches. The CDR3 is CASSTVLAAYNEQFF. In nucleotides, the CDR3 is TGTGCCAGTAGTACCGTACTAGCGGCTTACAATGAGCAGTTCTTC.